Detailed here is one TCR beta chain. Germline V CDR1 and CDR2: MNHEY, SVGEGT. Trimming pared 6 bases from V and 2 bases from J, leaving 16 bases between. The CDR3 consists of 15 residues. This entry comes from a study of blood T cells in healthy people across ages. Study overall: About one barcoded beta molecule was captured per two T cells (by template switching).

A second PCR, run for about 7 to 12 cycles, used a sample-barcoded 5' primer plus a J-beta primer mix. TCRdb re-derived calls from the 5' RACE reads in MiXCR, one entry per CDR3 protein. The sample gives about 1,800,000 distinct CDR3 sequences, approximately 30% of which show up once; roughly 8% is in the top ten. The rearrangement joins TRBV6-2 or TRBV6-3 to TRBJ2-5, with D perhaps TRBD1 or TRBD2 (5 bases each). The sequenced sample was blood. The receptor comes from a woman aged 30 to 39 in good health. CDR3: CASSHGRGRQETQYF. For the CDR3, the DNA is TGTGCCAGCAGCCACGGACGGGGCCGTCAAGAGACCCAGTACTTC.